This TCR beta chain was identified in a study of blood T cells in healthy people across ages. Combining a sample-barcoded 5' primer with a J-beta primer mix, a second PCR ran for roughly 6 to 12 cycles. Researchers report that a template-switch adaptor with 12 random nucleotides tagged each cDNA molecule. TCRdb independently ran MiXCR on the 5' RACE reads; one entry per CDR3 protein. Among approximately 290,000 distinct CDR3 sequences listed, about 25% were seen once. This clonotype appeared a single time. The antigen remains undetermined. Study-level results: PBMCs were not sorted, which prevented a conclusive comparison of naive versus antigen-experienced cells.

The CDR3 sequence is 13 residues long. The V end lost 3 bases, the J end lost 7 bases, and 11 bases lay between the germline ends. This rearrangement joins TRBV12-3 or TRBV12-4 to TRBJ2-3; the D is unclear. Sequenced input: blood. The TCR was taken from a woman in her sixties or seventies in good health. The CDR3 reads CASSFNGENTQYF. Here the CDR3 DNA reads TGTGCCAGCAGTTTTAACGGAGAGAATACGCAGTATTTT.